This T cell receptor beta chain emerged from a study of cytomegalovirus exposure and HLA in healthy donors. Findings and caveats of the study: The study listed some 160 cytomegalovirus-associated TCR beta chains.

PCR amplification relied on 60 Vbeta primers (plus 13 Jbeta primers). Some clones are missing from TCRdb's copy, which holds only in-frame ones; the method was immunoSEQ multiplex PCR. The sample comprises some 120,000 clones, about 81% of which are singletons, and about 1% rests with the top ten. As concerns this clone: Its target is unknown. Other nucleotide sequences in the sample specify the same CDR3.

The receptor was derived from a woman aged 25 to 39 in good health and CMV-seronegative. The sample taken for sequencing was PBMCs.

Here the CDR3 reads CASSEQGRYGYTF. The CDR3 coding sequence is TGTGCCAGCAGCGAGCAGGGGCGGTATGGCTACACCTTC. The rearrangement joins TRBV7-9 to TRBJ1-2; tentatively, D is TRBD1 (6 bases). This CDR3 is built from 13 residues. Looked up from germline, CDR1 is SEHNR and CDR2 is FQNEAQ (reference sequence). The V gene lost 5 bases and the J gene lost 5 bases, with 12 bases spanning the gap.